Each of the 10 T cell receptor beta chains below was sequenced from the same sample in a study of CD8+ T cells in alopecia areata. Reverse transcription of extracted RNA yielded cDNA, which provided the sequencing template. Clones were read by immunoSEQ multiplex PCR, and TCRdb kept only the in-frame ones, dropping some. The sample contains 55,000 to 65,000 clones, about 44% of which appear only once. Material: NKG2D-low CD8+ T cells sorted from blood. The receptor source for this set is a human donor with alopecia areata.

There are a few counts of this clone. The gene calls are TRBV29-1 and TRBJ1-1, with a possible D match to TRBD1 (6 bases). Germline values: CDR1 SQVTM, CDR2 ANQGSEA. V gave up 7 bases and J gave up 4 bases, with 13 bases separating them. CDR3 length: 12 residues. The CDR3 region is CSGYTGSTEAFF. The CDR3, as DNA: TGCAGCGGTTACACAGGGAGCACTGAAGCTTTCTTT.

Only a few counts were recorded for this clone. The chain recombines TRBV30 with TRBJ2-7; TRBD1 matches at 7 bases. In germline, CDR1 is GTSNPN, CDR2 SVGIG (reference sequence). The CDR3 has 15 amino acids. V shed 0 bases, J shed 1 base, and the junction held 6 bases outside the gene matches. The CDR3 region has the DNA TGTGCCTGGAGTGTAAGGGGACAGAGTTCCTACGAGCAGTACTTC. This codes for CAWSVRGQSSYEQYF. Together with reference TRBV30 and TRBJ2-7, the CDR3 gives the full variable domain: SQTIHQWPATLVQPVGSPLSLECTVEGTSNPNLYWYRQAAGRGLQLLFYSVGIGQISSEVPQNLSASRPQDRQFILSSKKLLLSDSGFYLCAWSVRGQSSYEQYFGPGTRLTVT.

The gene calls are TRBV6-5 and TRBJ1-4, with 7 bases lining up with TRBD1. V was pared by 4 bases and J by 6 bases, with 5 bases of the junction left unmatched. CDR3 size: 14 residues. Germline V gives CDR1 MNHEY, CDR2 SVGAGI. CDR3 coding DNA: TGTGCCAGCAGTTCCATAACAGGGGATGAAAAACTGTTTTTT. Protein: CASSSITGDEKLFF.

The CDR3 spells CASSFLVGLAGDEQFF. CDR3 nucleotides: TGTGCCAGCAGCTTCCTGGTTGGACTAGCGGGTGATGAGCAGTTCTTC. The chain recombines TRBV9 with TRBJ2-1, with 11 bases aligning to TRBD2. With 4 bases clipped from V and 8 bases from J, the junction kept 11 bases outside the gene matches. The V gene's germline CDR1 is SGDLS and CDR2 YYNGEE. CDR3 size: 16 residues.

Many counts were recorded for this clone. The V gene is TRBV5-6, the J gene TRBJ2-7; 9 bases match TRBD2. Germline lookup yields CDR1 SGHDT and CDR2 YYEEEE. This CDR3 is 18 amino acids long. Trimming removed 4 bases from V and 4 bases from J; junction bases left unmatched: 18. CDR3 residues: CASSHGGRSSGRGYEQYF. The CDR3 nucleotides read TGTGCCAGCAGCCACGGCGGACGGAGTAGCGGGAGAGGGTACGAGCAGTACTTC.

This clone showed up just a few times. This chain uses TRBV7-9 with TRBJ2-7; 10 bases map to TRBD2. Per the germline V gene, CDR1 is SEHNR and CDR2 is FQNEAQ (reference sequence). The CDR3 loop spans 16 amino acids. Trimming removed 6 bases from V and 6 bases from J; junction bases left unmatched: 14. CDR3 in DNA: TGTGCCAGCAGTTCCCCTTCTAGCGGGGGTGTAATCGAGCAGTACTTC. Residues: CASSSPSSGGVIEQYF. The full variable domain, rest sourced from reference TRBV7-9 and TRBJ2-7, is DTGVSQNPRHKITKRGQNVTFRCDPISEHNRLYWYRQTLGQGPEFLTYFQNEAQLEKSRLLSDRFSAERPKGSFSTLEIQRTEQGDSAMYLCASSSPSSGGVIEQYFGPGTRLTVT.

CDR3 coding DNA: TGCAGCGGACTCTCCGGGACAGGGCTCTATGGCTACACCTTC. Its protein is CSGLSGTGLYGYTF. The genes are TRBV29-1 and TRBJ1-2; 9 positions match TRBD1. Trimming cost V 7 bases and J 4 bases; bases outside gene matches: 10. The CDR3 has 14 residues. Per the germline V gene, CDR1 is SQVTM and CDR2 is ANQGSEA.

In the case of this clone: A much bigger clone sits one base away, suggesting this may be a read error. The chain uses TRBV9 and TRBJ2-7; no firm D call. V was shortened by 3 bases and J by 4 bases, with 8 bases between the two germline ends. The CDR3 consists of 12 residues. The germline V gene has CDR1 SGDLS and CDR2 YYNGEE. The CDR3 DNA reads as TGTGCCAGCAGCGCGGACGGTTACGAGCAGTACGTC. Protein sequence: CASSADGYEQYV.

The chain couples TRBV9 to TRBJ2-5; D is uncertain. The CDR3 sequence is 12 residues long. CDR1 is SGDLS, CDR2 YYNGEE, per germline. With 2 bases removed from V and 2 bases from J, the gap between germline ends came to 4 bases. CDR3 amino acids: CASSVTQETQYF. CDR3 DNA sequence: TGTGCCAGCAGCGTCACGCAAGAGACCCAGTACTTC.

The chain links TRBV11-3 to TRBJ1-1; TRBD1 matches at 8 bases. Trimming removed 3 bases from V and 7 bases from J; junction bases left unmatched: 4. This CDR3 comprises 13 residues. Germline values: CDR1 SGHNT, CDR2 YENEEA. Written as DNA, the CDR3 is TGTGCCAGCAGCTTTTCAGGGGGCAGTGAAGCTTTCTTT. Its translation: CASSFSGGSEAFF.